The 6 T cell receptor beta chains given below trace back to one sample, sequenced in a study of T cell responses to AZD1222 COVID-19 vaccine. Assay used: immunoSEQ multiplex PCR; TCRdb lists only in-frame clones, some missing. The sample contains approximately 75,000 clones, 80% to 90% of which appear only once. The sample was peripheral blood, taken 28 days after the second AZD1222 dose. These receptors all come from an adult who received the AZD1222 COVID-19 vaccine.

The genes are TRBV7-2 and TRBJ2-5, with a possible D match to TRBD2 (8 bases). The length of the CDR3 is 14 residues. V dropped 7 bases and J dropped 4 bases, with 16 bases sitting between them. The germline CDR1 and CDR2 sequences are SGHTA and FQGNSA. In DNA, the CDR3 is TGTGCCAGCAAAGACGGGGGGGACAGAGAGACCCAGTACTTC. It encodes CASKDGGDRETQYF.

This rearrangement joins TRBV13 to TRBJ2-6; D gene uncertain. The V end lost 5 bases, the J end lost 0 bases, and 11 bases lay between the germline ends. There are 16 residues in the CDR3. CDR1 is PRHDT and CDR2 is FYEKMQ in the germline V gene (reference sequence). DNA for the CDR3: TGTGCCAGCAGCCCTTCAGTCGGCTCTGGGGCCAACGTCCTGACTTTC. This translates into CASSPSVGSGANVLTF.

The chain couples TRBV20-1 to TRBJ2-7; no firm D call. The V and J ends lost 3 bases and 3 bases respectively, with 12 bases between them. CDR1 and CDR2 (germline): DFQATT, SNEGSKA (reference sequence). The CDR3 consists of 13 residues. The CDR3 coding sequence is TGCAGTGCTAGTTCCAGGTTGGTCTACGAGCAGTACTTC. As protein: CSASSRLVYEQYF.

This chain joins TRBV9 and TRBJ2-1; 10 bases map to TRBD2. The J segment lost 4 bases and the V segment lost 0 bases, leaving 1 base of the junction unmatched. CDR1 is SGDLS, CDR2 YYNGEE, per germline. This CDR3 has 15 amino acids. The CDR3 here is CASSVASGGYNEQFF. The CDR3 bases are TGTGCCAGCAGCGTAGCTAGCGGGGGATACAATGAGCAGTTCTTC.

The V call is TRBV30, the J call TRBJ2-5; no clear D gene. Trimming took 0 bases from V and 4 from J, leaving 9 bases between them. Looked up from germline, CDR1 is GTSNPN and CDR2 is SVGIG (reference sequence). The CDR3 runs to 13 residues. CDR3 sequence (DNA): TGTGCCTGGAGTGTAAGTCAGTCAGAGACCCAGTACTTC. It encodes CAWSVSQSETQYF. Using reference TRBV30 and TRBJ2-5 for the parts outside the CDR3, the full variable domain is SQTIHQWPATLVQPVGSPLSLECTVEGTSNPNLYWYRQAAGRGLQLLFYSVGIGQISSEVPQNLSASRPQDRQFILSSKKLLLSDSGFYLCAWSVSQSETQYFGPGTRLLVL.

The chain is built from TRBV9 and TRBJ1-3; D is unclear. Deletions cut 0 bases from V and 2 bases from J, with 6 bases between. CDR1 SGDLS and CDR2 YYNGEE come from the germline V gene. The CDR3 spans 14 residues. The CDR3 is CASSVEAPGNTIYF. Written as DNA, the CDR3 is TGTGCCAGCAGCGTAGAGGCCCCTGGAAACACCATATATTTT.